The 30 T cell receptor beta chains below come from one sample, sequenced in a study of T-cell reconstitution after alpha-beta-depleted transplantation in children. Preparation of the TCRbeta library was carried out with unique molecular identifiers. TCRdb reprocessed the PCR reads with MiXCR, giving one entry per CDR3 protein. The sample consists of a few hundred thousand distinct CDR3 sequences, 15% to 20% of them appearing once. The material sequenced was PBMCs, mostly from graft donor cells, taken 360 days after TCRalphabeta/CD19-depleted stem cell transplant. Receptors originate from a boy under two years old who had a stem cell transplant for Wiskott-Aldrich syndrome, so the T cells may come from the graft donor.

This clonotype was counted only a few times. The chain uses TRBV24-1 and TRBJ2-3, with 7 nucleotides matching TRBD1. CDR3 length equals 16 residues. CDR1 and CDR2 (germline): KGHDR, SFDVKD. With V trimmed by 4 bases and J by 0 bases, 6 bases remained unmatched. The CDR3: CATSDPGQTSTDTQYF. CDR3 coding DNA: TGTGCCACCAGTGACCCGGGACAGACTAGCACAGATACGCAGTATTTT.

The sample holds a few counts of this clonotype. The J gene is TRBJ2-2, the V gene TRBV6-2 or TRBV6-3, with D tentatively TRBD1 (6 bases). Germline V gene lookup returns CDR1 MNHEY and CDR2 SVGEGT. The V and J ends lost 4 bases and 3 bases respectively, with 12 bases between them. The CDR3 length is 15 residues. In nucleotides, the CDR3 is TGTGCCAGCAGTTGGCCCGACAGGTACACCGGGGAGCTGTTTTTT. This gives the protein CASSWPDRYTGELFF.

This clonotype has only a few counts. The CDR3 DNA follows: TGCGCCAGCAGCTCAAAACAGAGAAGTAAAGAGCAGTACTTC. It translates to CASSSKQRSKEQYF. The chain couples TRBV5-1 to TRBJ2-7; no firm D call. V lost 3 bases and J 7 bases, leaving 17 bases between the germline ends. Germline CDR1 and CDR2: SGHRS and YFSETQ. The CDR3 consists of 14 residues.

This clonotype was observed a few times. This sequence joins TRBV12-3 or TRBV12-4 and TRBJ1-2; D gene ambiguous. CDR3 size: 13 residues. V was clipped by 6 bases and J by 5 bases, with 13 bases between them. Here the CDR3 reads CASRPTGGYGYTF. The CDR3 DNA follows: TGTGCCAGCAGACCCACGGGAGGTTATGGCTACACCTTC.

The chain couples TRBV10-1 to TRBJ2-3; TRBD2 aligns across 7 bases. This CDR3 contains 13 residues. The J segment lost 5 bases and the V segment lost 5 bases, leaving 4 bases of the junction unmatched. CDR1 and CDR2 from the germline V gene are WNHNN and SYGVQD (reference sequence). CDR3 protein: CASSLSGVDTQYF. The DNA of the CDR3 is TGCGCCAGCAGTCTGAGCGGGGTAGATACGCAGTATTTT.

This clonotype came up a few times. The chain has TRBV6-2 or TRBV6-3 and TRBJ2-3; no clear D gene. CDR1 MNHEY and CDR2 SVGEGT come from the germline V gene. CDR3 length: 15 amino acids. Trimming left V 0 bases short and J 7 bases short, with 14 bases between. In DNA, the CDR3 is TGTGCCAGCAGTTACTCCCCTCTCGGGTCACATACGCAGTATTTT. Amino acid sequence: CASSYSPLGSHTQYF.

This clonotype was counted a few times. The CDR3 spells CASSKVSRNSNQPQHF. In nucleotides, the CDR3 is TGTGCCAGCAGCAAAGTTAGCAGAAATAGCAATCAGCCCCAGCATTTT. The rearrangement joins TRBV21-1 to TRBJ1-5. TRBV21-1 has pseudogene status. This CDR3 has 16 residues.

The rearrangement uses TRBV10-3 and TRBJ2-7; D unclear. The V and J ends lost 5 bases and 6 bases respectively, with 14 bases between them. The CDR3 length is 13 residues. Germline loops: CDR1 ENHRY, CDR2 SYGVKD. The CDR3: CAISYRPSGEQYF. CDR3 nucleotides: TGTGCCATCAGTTATCGGCCCTCTGGCGAGCAGTACTTC.

The chain recombines TRBV7-6 with TRBJ2-1; no clear D gene. The germline CDR1 and CDR2 sequences are SGHVS and FNYEAQ. V lost 3 bases to trimming and J lost 3 bases, with 6 bases between them. This CDR3 spans 13 amino acids. The CDR3 region is CASSFSHYNEQFF. The CDR3 DNA reads as TGTGCCAGCAGCTTTTCTCACTACAATGAGCAGTTCTTC.

In its sample, this clonotype was seen a few times. V gene TRBV11-2 combines with J gene TRBJ2-2, with TRBD1 matching over 9 bases. The germline CDR1 and CDR2 sequences are SGHAT and FQNNGV. V was clipped by 5 bases and J by 6 bases; unmatched bases: 10. CDR3 size: 16 residues. CDR3 sequence reads: CASSPPTGGSSGELFF. Written as DNA, the CDR3 is TGTGCCAGCAGCCCACCGACAGGGGGTAGCTCCGGGGAGCTGTTTTTT.

There are a few counts of this clonotype. The chain links TRBV7-2 to TRBJ2-3; D is tentatively TRBD1 or TRBD2 (6 bases each). Germline assignment: CDR1 SGHTA and CDR2 FQGNSA. Trimming shortened V by 1 base and J by 6 bases, and 14 bases separated the two germline ends. CDR3 length equals 15 residues. The CDR3 is CASSLGGQGGDTQYF. DNA of the CDR3: TGTGCCAGCAGCTTAGGGGGGCAGGGAGGTGATACGCAGTATTTT.

This clonotype occurred a few times. This chain uses TRBV2 with TRBJ2-3, with a tentative D call TRBD2 (6 bases). Germline CDR1 and CDR2: SNHLY and FYNNEI. This CDR3 region has 15 residues. V gave up 7 bases and J gave up 3 bases, with 17 bases separating them. The CDR3 bases are TGTGCCAGCAAGGGACTGCGCGCTGTTACAGATACGCAGTATTTT. Its protein product is CASKGLRAVTDTQYF.

The chain combines TRBV27 with TRBJ2-2; D may be TRBD2 (5 bases). Trimming shortened V by 0 bases and J by 5 bases, and 10 bases separated the two germline ends. CDR1 is MNHEY and CDR2 is SMNVEV in the germline V gene (reference sequence). CDR3 length: 15 residues. The CDR3 spells CASSLSSGFTGELFF. CDR3 sequence (DNA): TGTGCCAGCAGTTTATCCTCGGGGTTTACCGGGGAGCTGTTTTTT.

This clonotype came up a few times. The chain carries TRBV5-1 and TRBJ2-1, with 8 positions matching TRBD2. V lost 1 base, J lost 2 bases, and 5 bases stayed unmatched. Germline-derived CDR1 and CDR2 are SGHRS and YFSETQ. This CDR3 spans 16 amino acids. The CDR3 DNA reads TGCGCCAGCAGCTTGTATAGCGGGGAGACCTACAATGAGCAGTTCTTC. It yields the protein CASSLYSGETYNEQFF. The whole variable domain, remainder taken from reference TRBV5-1 and TRBJ2-1, is KAGVTQTPRYLIKTRGQQVTLSCSPISGHRSVSWYQQTPGQGLQFLFEYFSETQRNKGNFPGRFSGRQFSNSRSEMNVSTLELGDSALYLCASSLYSGETYNEQFFGPGTRLTVL.

V and J are TRBV12-3 or TRBV12-4 and TRBJ1-1; D is uncertain. This CDR3 is 13 amino acids long. Trimming shortened V by 8 bases and J by 1 base, and 11 bases separated the two germline ends. This CDR3 reads CASDEKGNTEAFF. CDR3 DNA sequence: TGTGCCAGCGACGAAAAGGGGAACACTGAAGCTTTCTTT.

This clonotype was counted only a few times. The gene calls are TRBV4-2 and TRBJ2-5; the D is unclear. CDR3 length equals 15 residues. Trimming stripped 0 bases from V and 10 bases from J, with 18 bases between. Germline V gene lookup returns CDR1 LGHNA and CDR2 YNFKEQ. Written as DNA, the CDR3 is TGTGCCAGCAGCCAAGAGGCGTATAGCCCACTGTACCAGTACTTC. It is translated as CASSQEAYSPLYQYF.

This clonotype was seen a handful of times. The chain links TRBV12-3 or TRBV12-4 to TRBJ2-5; possible D gene TRBD1, 5 bases. The CDR3 extends over 12 amino acids. V was cut by 8 bases and J by 7 bases, with 14 bases left in between. The CDR3 here is CASLGPTGTQYF. As DNA, the CDR3 is TGTGCCAGCCTAGGACCAACAGGGACCCAGTACTTC.

The chain recombines TRBV7-2 with TRBJ2-3; 8 positions match TRBD2. The germline gives CDR1 SGHTA, CDR2 FQGNSA. This CDR3 has 15 amino acids. The trim removed 5 bases at V and 4 bases at J, leaving 8 bases unmatched. For the CDR3, the DNA is TGTGCCAGCAGCCTGTTCGGGGGGGCCGCAGATACGCAGTATTTT. As protein: CASSLFGGAADTQYF.

This clonotype has more than one count but fewer than ten. The chain is built from TRBV20-1 and TRBJ2-2; no clear D. Germline V gene lookup returns CDR1 DFQATT and CDR2 SNEGSKA (reference sequence). V lost 3 bases and J 1 base, leaving 6 bases between the germline ends. The CDR3 covers 13 residues. This CDR3 is CSASQGNTGELFF. CDR3 sequence (DNA): TGCAGTGCTAGCCAAGGGAACACCGGGGAGCTGTTTTTT.

This sequence joins TRBV4-1 and TRBJ2-1; D is perhaps TRBD2 (5 bases). V was trimmed by 1 base and J by 10 bases, leaving 8 bases between them. Per germline, CDR1 MGHRA and CDR2 YSYEKL. This CDR3 comprises 12 residues. This chain's CDR3 is CASSQGSGEQFF. The CDR3 DNA sequence: TGCGCCAGCAGCCAAGGTTCGGGGGAGCAGTTCTTC.

This clonotype was picked up a small number of times. The V and J genes are TRBV29-1 and TRBJ2-1; 7 bases are shared with TRBD2. The germline V gene encodes CDR1 SQVTM and CDR2 ANQGSEA. The CDR3 sequence is 13 residues long. V shed 5 bases, J shed 2 bases, and the junction held 3 bases outside the gene matches. CDR3 sequence: CSVSGRAYNEQFF. The CDR3 DNA follows: TGCAGCGTTAGTGGGAGGGCCTACAATGAGCAGTTCTTC.

This clonotype was seen only a few times. V usage is TRBV5-1 and J usage is TRBJ1-1; 9 nucleotides align to TRBD1. The CDR3 runs 14 residues. The ends lost 6 bases at V and 6 bases at J; junction bases unmatched: 9. Germline lookup yields CDR1 SGHRS and CDR2 YFSETQ. CDR3 protein: CASTLGQGEAEAFF. CDR3 DNA sequence: TGCGCCAGCACCCTGGGACAGGGTGAGGCTGAAGCTTTCTTT.

This clonotype was seen more than once but under ten times. The CDR3 sequence: CASSKRGYTGELFF. CDR3 in DNA: TGTGCCAGCAGTAAAAGGGGTTACACCGGGGAGCTGTTTTTT. The rearrangement uses TRBV6-1 and TRBJ2-2; perhaps TRBD1 as D (5 bases). Trimming stripped 5 bases from V and 3 bases from J, with 10 bases between. Germline CDR1 and CDR2: MNHNS and SASEGT. The CDR3 contains 14 residues.

This clonotype has more than one count but fewer than ten. Sequence at one end of the junction differs from germline and may be a read error. J is TRBJ2-1 and V is TRBV2; 11 bases align to TRBD2. CDR1 is SNHLY, CDR2 FYNNEI, per germline. The CDR3 runs to 12 residues. CDR3 region: CASSGTSGRVVF. The CDR3 DNA follows: TGTGCCAGCTCGGGGACTAGCGGCAGGGTGGTCTTC.

In this sample, this clonotype turned up a few times. The chain recombines TRBV12-3 or TRBV12-4 with TRBJ2-2; 8 bases match TRBD1. The CDR3 has 15 amino acids. V lost 3 bases, J lost 7 bases, and 7 bases stayed unmatched. The CDR3 DNA follows: TGTGCCAGCAGTTTGGGCAGGGGGCTAATCGGGGAGCTGTTTTTT. Translating gives CASSLGRGLIGELFF.

J is TRBJ2-1 and V is TRBV5-6, with 13 bases fitting TRBD2. J gave up 0 bases and V 0 bases, and 12 bases lay outside the gene matches. Germline V gene sequence: CDR1 SGHDT, CDR2 YYEEEE. The CDR3 is made up of 21 amino acids. The CDR3 is CASSLEVGGLAGAGSYNEQFF. As DNA, the CDR3 is TGTGCCAGCAGCTTGGAGGTGGGCGGACTAGCGGGGGCGGGCTCCTACAATGAGCAGTTCTTC.

This clonotype appeared a few times. The rearrangement uses TRBV20-1 and TRBJ2-3; D is possibly TRBD2 (6 bases). This CDR3 comprises 12 residues. Germline V gene data show CDR1 as DFQATT and CDR2 as SNEGSKA (reference sequence). V was shortened by 3 bases and J by 2 bases, with 6 bases between the two germline ends. CDR3 amino acids: CSARRDTDTQYF. For the CDR3, the DNA is TGCAGTGCTAGGCGGGACACAGATACGCAGTATTTT.

The V and J genes are TRBV7-9 and TRBJ2-3, with TRBD1 matching over 9 bases. V lost 2 bases, J lost 5 bases, and 5 bases stayed unmatched. Germline CDR1 SEHNR, CDR2 FQNEAQ (reference sequence). CDR3 length: 15 amino acids. The CDR3 coding sequence is TGTGCCAGCAGCTTACCCACAGGGGGCAAAGATACGCAGTATTTT. Residues: CASSLPTGGKDTQYF. Combining the CDR3 with reference TRBV7-9 and TRBJ2-3 gives the whole variable domain DTGVSQNPRHKITKRGQNVTFRCDPISEHNRLYWYRQTLGQGPEFLTYFQNEAQLEKSRLLSDRFSAERPKGSFSTLEIQRTEQGDSAMYLCASSLPTGGKDTQYFGPGTRLTVL.

The chain carries TRBV29-1 and TRBJ2-7, with a tentative D call TRBD1 (5 bases). CDR1 is SQVTM, CDR2 ANQGSEA, per germline. The ends were cut back, 7 bases at V and 2 bases at J, with 12 bases in the middle. The CDR3 consists of 12 residues. The chain's CDR3 is CSARTFTYEQYF. The CDR3 bases are TGCAGCGCAAGGACATTTACCTACGAGCAGTACTTC.

The table lists this clonotype with a few counts. The chain links TRBV7-6 to TRBJ1-4, with 8 bases that match TRBD1. This CDR3 is built from 15 residues. From germline, CDR1 is SGHVS and CDR2 FNYEAQ. Unmatched junction bases numbered 1, after V lost 2 bases and J lost 2 bases. The CDR3 region has the DNA TGTGCCAGCAGCTTAACAGGGGGTACTAATGAAAAACTGTTTTTT. This encodes CASSLTGGTNEKLFF. Complete variable domain (other parts from reference TRBV7-6 and TRBJ1-4): GAGVSQSPRYKVTKRGQDVALRCDPISGHVSLYWYRQALGQGPEFLTYFNYEAQQDKSGLPNDRFSAERPEGSISTLTIQRTEQRDSAMYRCASSLTGGTNEKLFFGSGTQLSVL.